This is a list of T cell receptor beta chains from one sample in a study of blood T cell repertoires in COVID-19. Profiling relied on immunoSEQ multiplex PCR, and the TCRdb table lists in-frame clones only, not all of them. In the table there are 65,000 or so clones, roughly four fifths of which are singletons. Material for sequencing was peripheral blood. The source of these receptors is a man aged 80 or over with acute or convalescent COVID-19. Both conserved end residues are part of each CDR3. Fields, in order: V gene, J gene, CDR3 protein.

TRBV29-1	TRBJ2-7	CSVLDSSYEQYF
TRBV3-1/TRBV3-2	TRBJ2-5	CASSLPGLAGVQETQYF
TRBV7-8	TRBJ1-1	CASSSRQGENTEAFF
TRBV19	TRBJ1-4	CASSQKQGANEKLFF
TRBV6-1	TRBJ2-3	CASSDGAGGIDTQYF
TRBV11-3	TRBJ2-1	CASSRQGSYNEQFF
TRBV3-1/TRBV3-2	TRBJ2-7	CASNRGGSYEQYF
TRBV10-3	TRBJ2-7	CAISEARQNYEQYF
TRBV7-9	TRBJ1-1	CASSPWGQGNADTEAFF
TRBV19	TRBJ1-4	CASSADYWTREEKLFF
TRBV10-2	TRBJ2-5	CASSDTGLPDQETQYF
TRBV5-1	TRBJ2-5	CASSPGRLAGDETQYF
TRBV5-1	TRBJ2-1	CASRGLAGGNEQFF
TRBV11-2	TRBJ2-5	CASSLDIGAQETQYF
TRBV4-1	TRBJ2-3	CASSQVRISTDTQYF
TRBV11-2	TRBJ2-1	CASSLGQGSYNEQFF
TRBV13	TRBJ2-3	CASSGRRTGGTDTQYF
TRBV5-6	TRBJ1-2	CASSLSATGGRNYGYTF
TRBV5-1	TRBJ1-2	CASSLFAVYGYTF
TRBV6-1	TRBJ1-2	CASSEALPGYGYTF
TRBV3-1/TRBV3-2	TRBJ2-3	CASSRGTSGADTQYF
TRBV2	TRBJ1-3	CASSEVGQGGNTIYF
TRBV7-2	TRBJ1-6	CASSPMEAGRNSPLHF
TRBV5-6	TRBJ1-5	CASSLLGDQPQHF
TRBV6-6	TRBJ1-2	CASSYRGQASYGYTF
TRBV3-1/TRBV3-2	TRBJ2-7	CASSQRTGLTGQYF
TRBV6-5	TRBJ1-2	CASSYSPSYGYTF
TRBV27	TRBJ1-1	CASSFSRVGNTEAFF
TRBV19	TRBJ1-1	CASTGTGGANTEAFF
TRBV28	TRBJ1-1	CAVLERNTEAFF
TRBV19	TRBJ1-5	CASSAGQGKQPQHF
TRBV6-6	TRBJ2-3	CASTGQSTDTQYF
TRBV2	TRBJ2-2	CASSGRGLAGELFF
TRBV3-1/TRBV3-2	TRBJ2-5	CASSHTGTGFRETQYF
TRBV28	TRBJ2-3	CASSFSPGTSGSTDTQYF
TRBV11-2	TRBJ2-5	CASSLGTVQETQYF
TRBV7-9	TRBJ1-4	CASSPLTGTGGESNEKLFF
TRBV5-1	TRBJ1-2	CASSLVAGKLDGYTF
TRBV2	TRBJ1-2	CASTKRRTGGAANYGYTF
TRBV12-5	TRBJ1-1	CASGLDRPQGRDTEAFF
TRBV11-3	TRBJ2-2	CASSLVGPGINTGELFF
TRBV27	TRBJ1-2	CASSLRGRDGYTF
TRBV19	TRBJ1-5	CASSPRRGEPQHF
TRBV2	TRBJ2-3	CASSGGSGVADTQYF
TRBV6-1	TRBJ2-5	CASSDRGYRPSETQYF